This T cell receptor (beta chain) originates from a study of beta chain features in type 1 diabetes. Background on the study: There were some 98 million sorted cells examined across all samples. The study, taken as a whole, reports: For TCRB rearrangement, an influence of HLA type remained unresolved here. Patients with type 1 diabetes showed fewer VDJ junction insertions and more deletions.

The CDR3 contains 13 residues. Germline V lookup: CDR1 LNHDA, CDR2 SQIVND (reference sequence). The germline V and J ends were trimmed by 5 bases and 5 bases, with 12 bases remaining between them. This clone has only a few counts. Its specificity is not known. Other DNA sequences in this specimen translate into the identical CDR3. The investigators reverse transcribed all of the isolated RNA, so they sequenced expressed TCRB transcripts. Using immunoSEQ multiplex PCR, the repertoire was profiled, and TCRdb retains in-frame clones only, with some absent. The table records some 270,000 clones, 13% to 15% of them present only once.

Sequenced material: naive CD4+ T cells from blood. This TCR was recovered from a woman between 35 and 50 years old in good health. The gene calls are TRBV19 and TRBJ1-2; maybe TRBD1 (6 bases). CDR3 loop: CASSPDSSYGYTF. The CDR3 bases are TGTGCCAGTAGTCCGGACAGCTCATATGGCTACACCTTC.